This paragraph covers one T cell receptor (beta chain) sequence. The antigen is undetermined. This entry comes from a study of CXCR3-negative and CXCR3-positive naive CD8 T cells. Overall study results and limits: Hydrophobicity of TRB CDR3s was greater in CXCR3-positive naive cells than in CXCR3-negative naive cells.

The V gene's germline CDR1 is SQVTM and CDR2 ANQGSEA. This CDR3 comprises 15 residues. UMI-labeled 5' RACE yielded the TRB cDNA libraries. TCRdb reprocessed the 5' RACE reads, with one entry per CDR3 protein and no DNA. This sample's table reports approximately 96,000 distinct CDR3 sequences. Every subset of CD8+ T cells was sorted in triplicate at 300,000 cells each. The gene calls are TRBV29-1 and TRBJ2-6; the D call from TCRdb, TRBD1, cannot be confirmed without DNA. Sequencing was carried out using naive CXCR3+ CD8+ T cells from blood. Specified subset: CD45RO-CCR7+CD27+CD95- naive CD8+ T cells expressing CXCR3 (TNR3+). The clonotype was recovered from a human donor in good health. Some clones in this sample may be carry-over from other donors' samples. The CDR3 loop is CSVQEQGAGANVLTF.